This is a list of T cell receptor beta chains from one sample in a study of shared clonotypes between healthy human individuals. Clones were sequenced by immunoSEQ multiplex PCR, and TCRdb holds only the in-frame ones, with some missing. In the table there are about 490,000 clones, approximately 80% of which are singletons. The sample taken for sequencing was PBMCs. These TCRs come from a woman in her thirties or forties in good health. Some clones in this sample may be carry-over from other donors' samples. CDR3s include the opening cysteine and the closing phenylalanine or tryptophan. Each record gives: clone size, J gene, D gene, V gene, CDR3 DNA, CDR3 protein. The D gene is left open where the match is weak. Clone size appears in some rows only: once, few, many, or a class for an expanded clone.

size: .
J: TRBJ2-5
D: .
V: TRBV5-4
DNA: TGTGCCAGCAGCTTGTGGACTGCAGAGACCCAGTACTTC
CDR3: CASSLWTAETQYF

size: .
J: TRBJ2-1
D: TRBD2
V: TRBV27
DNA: TGTGCCAGCAGTACCGCGCGAGCGGGAGCTATAAATGAGCAGTTCTTC
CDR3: CASSTARAGAINEQFF

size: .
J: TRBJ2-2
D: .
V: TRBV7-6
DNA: TGTGCCAGCAGTTCGAATTCCCCGGGACCCGGGGAGCTGTTTTTT
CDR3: CASSSNSPGPGELFF

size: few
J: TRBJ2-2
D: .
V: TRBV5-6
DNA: TGTGCCAGCAGCTTGACAGGGAGAACCGGGGAGCTGTTTTTT
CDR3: CASSLTGRTGELFF

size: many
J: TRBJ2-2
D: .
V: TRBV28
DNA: TGTGCCAGCAGTTTAGGGACAGCCCTAGCGTCGGTGTTTTTT
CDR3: CASSLGTALASVFF

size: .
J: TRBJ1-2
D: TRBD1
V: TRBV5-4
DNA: TGTGCCAGCAGCATCACTAGGGACAGGCGTAACTACTATGGCTACACCTTC
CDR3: CASSITRDRRNYYGYTF

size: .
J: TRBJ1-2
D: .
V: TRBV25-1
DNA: TGTGCCAGCAGTGGTGGCGAATATGGCTACACCTTC
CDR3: CASSGGEYGYTF

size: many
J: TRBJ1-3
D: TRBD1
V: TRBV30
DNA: TGTGCCTTAGACAGGGCCTCTGGAAACACCATATATTTT
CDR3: CALDRASGNTIYF

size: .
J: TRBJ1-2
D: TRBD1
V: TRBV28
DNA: TGTGCCAGCAGTTTACCGCCCCGACAGGGACCCTATGGCTACACCTTC
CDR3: CASSLPPRQGPYGYTF

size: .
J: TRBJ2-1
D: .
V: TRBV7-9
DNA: TGTGCCAGCAGCTTCAGCCGGGGTGAGCAGTTCTTC
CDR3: CASSFSRGEQFF

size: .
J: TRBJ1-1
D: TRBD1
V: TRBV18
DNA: TGTGCCAGCTCACCTATGGGACAGACGAACACTGAAGCTTTCTTT
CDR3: CASSPMGQTNTEAFF

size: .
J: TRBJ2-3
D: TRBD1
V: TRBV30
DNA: TGTGCCTGGGCGACAGGGGACACAGATACGCAGTATTTT
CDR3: CAWATGDTDTQYF

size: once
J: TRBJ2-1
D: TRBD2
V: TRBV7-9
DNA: TGTGCCAGCAGCATACTAGCGGGAGGGCCCTATGAGCAGTTCTTC
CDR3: CASSILAGGPYEQFF

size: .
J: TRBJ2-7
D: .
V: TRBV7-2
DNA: TGTGCCAGCAGTCCCTGGGCACAGGGCCCCTACGAGCAGTACTTC
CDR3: CASSPWAQGPYEQYF

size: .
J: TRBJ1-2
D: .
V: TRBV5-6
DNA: TGTGCCAGCAGCTTGAAAGGAACGAACTATGGCTACACCTTC
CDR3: CASSLKGTNYGYTF

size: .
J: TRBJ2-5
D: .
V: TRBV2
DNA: TGTGCCAGCGGGACGGACCAAGAGACCCAGTACTTC
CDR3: CASGTDQETQYF

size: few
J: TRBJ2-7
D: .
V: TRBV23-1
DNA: TGCGCCAGCAGCCGTCTCCTTAGGGGGTACGAGCAGTACTTC
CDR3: CASSRLLRGYEQYF

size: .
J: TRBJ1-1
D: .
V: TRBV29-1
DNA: TGCAGCGTTGAGGGGGCAGCGAACACTGAAGCTTTCTTT
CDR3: CSVEGAANTEAFF

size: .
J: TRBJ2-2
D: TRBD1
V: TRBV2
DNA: TGTGCCGTCGGTGGGCAGGGGGCCACCGGGGAGCTGTTTTTT
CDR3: CAVGGQGATGELFF

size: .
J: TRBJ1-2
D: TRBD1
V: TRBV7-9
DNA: TGTGCCAGCAGCCCTGGGGACAGGAGTGAATATGGCTACACCTTC
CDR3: CASSPGDRSEYGYTF

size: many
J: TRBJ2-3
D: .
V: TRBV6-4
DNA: TGTGCCAGCAGTGACTCGAGGGGGGCCGGCTCAGATACGCAGTATTTT
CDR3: CASSDSRGAGSDTQYF

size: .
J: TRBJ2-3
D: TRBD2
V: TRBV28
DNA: TGTGCCAGCAGTCCCTCAGGACTAGCGGGTACCACAGATACGCAGTATTTT
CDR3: CASSPSGLAGTTDTQYF

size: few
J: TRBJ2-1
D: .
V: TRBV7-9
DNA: TGTGCCAGCAGCCCCCCAGGCGGGTCAGCCTACAATGAGCAGTTCTTC
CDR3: CASSPPGGSAYNEQFF

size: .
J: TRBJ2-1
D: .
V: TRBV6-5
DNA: TGTGCCAGCAGTACTCGGGACGGGATATACAATGAGCAGTTCTTC
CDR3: CASSTRDGIYNEQFF

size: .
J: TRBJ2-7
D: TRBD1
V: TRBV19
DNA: TGTGCCTGCCGGACCCAGGACAGGGGGAACTACGAGCAGTACTTC
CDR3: CACRTQDRGNYEQYF

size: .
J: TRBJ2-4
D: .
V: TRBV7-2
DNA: TGTGCCAGCAGCCAAGGGGGTTTGGTAGCGGATCAGTACTTC
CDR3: CASSQGGLVADQYF

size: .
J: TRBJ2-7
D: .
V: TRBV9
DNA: TGTGCCAGCAGCACCCGACTGAATTACGAGCAGTACTTC
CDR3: CASSTRLNYEQYF

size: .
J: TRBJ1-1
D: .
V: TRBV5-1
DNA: TGCGCCAGCTCTGCGGCAGGGGACACTGAAGCTTTCTTT
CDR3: CASSAAGDTEAFF

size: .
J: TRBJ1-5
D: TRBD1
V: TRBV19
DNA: TGTGCCAGTAGCTTGGACAGGTACGGTCAGCCCCAGCATTTT
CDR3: CASSLDRYGQPQHF

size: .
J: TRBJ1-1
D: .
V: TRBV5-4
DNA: TGTGCCAGCAGCTTGACGGGGTTCAACACTGAAGCTTTCTTT
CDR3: CASSLTGFNTEAFF

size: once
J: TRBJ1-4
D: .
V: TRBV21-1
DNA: TGTGCCAGCGGCCACAGCACAGTAGGGATTGCAACTAATGAAAAACTGTTTTTT
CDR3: CASGHSTVGIATNEKLFF

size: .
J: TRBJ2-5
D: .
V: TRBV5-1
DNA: TGCGCCAGCAGCTTGGTTAGCAGGGAGACCCAGTACTTC
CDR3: CASSLVSRETQYF

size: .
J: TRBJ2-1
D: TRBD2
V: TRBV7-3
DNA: TGTGCCAGCAGCTTAATAGGGACTAGCGGCAACAATGAGCAGTTCTTC
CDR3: CASSLIGTSGNNEQFF

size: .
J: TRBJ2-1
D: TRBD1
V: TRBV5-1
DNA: TGCGCCAGCAGCTGGGCCGGGACAGGGGACAATGAGCAGTTCTTC
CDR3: CASSWAGTGDNEQFF

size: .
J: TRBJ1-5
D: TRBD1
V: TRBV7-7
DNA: TGTGCCAGCAGCTACGGACAGGGGAAGATTTATAGCAATCAGCCCCAGCATTTT
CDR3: CASSYGQGKIYSNQPQHF

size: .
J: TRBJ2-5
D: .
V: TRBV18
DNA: TGTGCCAGCTCAACCCTGACAGGTTTTGGGACCCAGTACTTC
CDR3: CASSTLTGFGTQYF

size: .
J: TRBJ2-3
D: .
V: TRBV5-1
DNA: TGCGCCAGCTTATTACAGGACATAATCACAGATACGCAGTATTTT
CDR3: CASLLQDIITDTQYF

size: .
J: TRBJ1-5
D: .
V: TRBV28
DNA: TGTGCCAGCAGTTTAGGCCGGGCCGGAGATCAGCCCCAGCATTTT
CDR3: CASSLGRAGDQPQHF

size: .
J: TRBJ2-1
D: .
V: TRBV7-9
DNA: TGTGCCAGCAGCCTAAGGGGCCTGGGCAGTGAGCAGTTCTTC
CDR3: CASSLRGLGSEQFF

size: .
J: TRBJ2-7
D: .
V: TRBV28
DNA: TGTGCCAGCAGTTCCTACTACGAGCAGTACTTC
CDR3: CASSSYYEQYF

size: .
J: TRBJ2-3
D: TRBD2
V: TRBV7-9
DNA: TGTGCCAGCAGCTTAGGTGGCGGGAGAGGCGGCACAGATACGCAGTATTTT
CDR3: CASSLGGGRGGTDTQYF

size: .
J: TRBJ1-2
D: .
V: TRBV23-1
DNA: TGCGCCAGCAGTCAAAGGACAGCTGATACCGGACACCTGTCAATTGGTGGCTACACCTTC
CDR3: CASSQRTADTGHLSIGGYTF

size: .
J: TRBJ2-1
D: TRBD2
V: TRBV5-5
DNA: TGTGCCAGCAGCTCGAAGTGGGCGGGACTAGGGGCCAATGAGCAGTTCTTC
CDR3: CASSSKWAGLGANEQFF

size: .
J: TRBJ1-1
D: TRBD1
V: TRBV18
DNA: TGTGCCAGCTCACCCTCCATGGACAGGGAGAACACTGAAGCTTTCTTT
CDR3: CASSPSMDRENTEAFF

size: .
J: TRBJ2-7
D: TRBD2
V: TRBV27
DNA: TGTGCCAGCCGGGGACTAGCGAACTCCTACGAGCAGTACTTC
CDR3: CASRGLANSYEQYF

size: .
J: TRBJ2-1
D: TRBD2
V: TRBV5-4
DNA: TGTGCCAGCAGCGCCCCTAGCGGGAACAATGAGCAGTTCTTC
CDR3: CASSAPSGNNEQFF

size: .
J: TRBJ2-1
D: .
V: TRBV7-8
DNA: TGTGCCAGCAAAAGGTCTCTGTTCGGGGGTAGGAATGAGCAGTTCTTC
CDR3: CASKRSLFGGRNEQFF